The next 15 T cell receptor beta chains were all read from a single sample in a study of OX40 agonist ivuxolimab in advanced cancers. Measured with immunoSEQ multiplex PCR; TCRdb has only the in-frame clones, and not every one. The sample lists tens of thousands of clones, around 80% seen once, with more than 12% in the top ten. The sequenced sample was CD4+ or CD8+ T cells sorted from blood, obtained in a trial of the OX40 agonist ivuxolimab. Every receptor here comes from an adult with an advanced solid tumor such as melanoma, head and neck, liver or kidney cancer.

This clone was seen only a few times. The V call is TRBV27, the J call TRBJ2-1, with TRBD2 as a possible D gene (5 bases). Trimming removed 3 bases at V and 9 bases at J, with 15 bases between. The CDR3 spans 14 residues. Germline V gene data show CDR1 as MNHEY and CDR2 as SMNVEV (reference sequence). CDR3 coding DNA: TGTGCCAGCAGTTTCGGGCCCTTAGAGGGTGAGCAGTTCTTC. Translating gives CASSFGPLEGEQFF.

This chain uses TRBV9 with TRBJ2-3; D possibly matches TRBD1 or TRBD2 (5 bases each). CDR1 is SGDLS and CDR2 is YYNGEE in the germline V gene. The germline V and J ends were trimmed by 0 bases and 6 bases, with 11 bases remaining between them. The CDR3 totals 14 residues. The CDR3 region has the DNA TGTGCCAGCAGCGTAGTGGGGGTGGCGGATACGCAGTATTTT. This codes for CASSVVGVADTQYF.

The CDR3 reads CASGPGAGPSSYNEQFF. As DNA, the CDR3 is TGTGCCAGCGGACCCGGGGCGGGGCCTAGCTCCTACAATGAGCAGTTCTTC. The chain carries TRBV27 and TRBJ2-1; maybe TRBD2 (6 bases). V lost 8 bases and J lost 0, with 20 bases in between. In germline, CDR1 is MNHEY, CDR2 SMNVEV (reference sequence). The CDR3 spans 17 residues.

The gene calls are TRBV28 and TRBJ1-5, with 11 bases matching TRBD1. J gave up 5 bases and V 6 bases, and 6 bases lay outside the gene matches. Germline V gene sequence: CDR1 MDHEN, CDR2 SYDVKM. The CDR3 is 15 residues long. The CDR3, as DNA: TGTGCCAGCAGCGTTCCGGGACAGGGGGATCAGCCCCAGCATTTT. Residues: CASSVPGQGDQPQHF. The full variable domain, rest sourced from reference TRBV28 and TRBJ1-5, is DVKVTQSSRYLVKRTGEKVFLECVQDMDHENMFWYRQDPGLGLRLIYFSYDVKMKEKGDIPEGYSVSREKKERFSLILESASTNQTSMYLCASSVPGQGDQPQHFGDGTRLSIL.

The V gene is TRBV11-2, the J gene TRBJ2-7, with 11 bases lining up with TRBD2. The CDR3 covers 15 residues. Germline loops: CDR1 SGHAT, CDR2 FQNNGV. J lost 9 bases, V lost 2 bases, and 9 bases had no gene match. CDR3 sequence: CASSLSPLAGVSQYF. CDR3 sequence (DNA): TGTGCCAGCAGCTTATCCCCACTAGCGGGGGTTTCGCAGTACTTC.

The rearrangement uses TRBV11-2 and TRBJ2-3, with 10 bases identical to TRBD1. Germline CDR1 reads SGHAT; CDR2 reads FQNNGV. J gave up 5 bases and V 0 bases, and 2 bases lay outside the gene matches. The CDR3 is 15 residues long. CDR3 DNA: TGTGCCAGCAGCTTAGATGGGACAGGGGAAGATACGCAGTATTTT. This gives the protein CASSLDGTGEDTQYF.

The chain uses TRBV5-5 and TRBJ2-3, with 8 bases identical to TRBD2. This CDR3 is 15 amino acids long. V shed 3 bases, J shed 7 bases, and the junction held 10 bases outside the gene matches. Germline V CDR1 and CDR2: SGHKS, YYEKEE (reference sequence). The CDR3 loop is CASSSGGGGTNTQYF. CDR3 sequence (DNA): TGTGCCAGCAGCTCCGGGGGGGGAGGAACGAATACGCAGTATTTT.

This chain connects TRBV7-9 to TRBJ1-4; no firm D call. Germline V lookup: CDR1 SEHNR, CDR2 FQNEAQ (reference sequence). The CDR3 contains 14 residues. V was pared by 5 bases and J by 5 bases, with 12 bases between. Here the CDR3 DNA reads TGTGCCAGCAGCCCACGGACGGAGAATGAAAAACTGTTTTTT. This sequence encodes CASSPRTENEKLFF.

This clone was detected once. The CDR3 loop is CAGPGAVWNTIYF. For the CDR3, the DNA is TGTGCCGGCCCGGGTGCAGTGTGGAACACCATATATTTT. The chain couples TRBV13 to TRBJ1-3; D is unresolved. V gave up 11 bases and J gave up 7 bases, with 18 bases separating them. The germline V gene encodes CDR1 PRHDT and CDR2 FYEKMQ (reference sequence). The CDR3 contains 13 residues.

The chain couples TRBV7-3 to TRBJ2-3; D may be TRBD1 (6 bases). Trimming took 5 bases from V and 3 from J, leaving 21 bases between them. CDR1 SGHTA and CDR2 FQGTGA come from the germline V gene. The CDR3 is 17 amino acids. The CDR3 DNA sequence: TGTGCCAGCAGCCAAGGAGACAGGAGCGGTAGAACAGATACGCAGTATTTT. It yields the protein CASSQGDRSGRTDTQYF.

This chain joins TRBV19 and TRBJ2-3; the D is unclear. Looked up from germline, CDR1 is LNHDA and CDR2 is SQIVND (reference sequence). CDR3 length equals 12 residues. The ends were cut back, 1 base at V and 5 bases at J, with 4 bases in the middle. The CDR3 protein is CASSIGLDTQYF. The CDR3 DNA reads as TGTGCCAGTAGTATAGGGTTAGATACGCAGTATTTT.

The chain is built from TRBV5-4 and TRBJ2-1; D uncertain. This CDR3 is 13 amino acids long. Trimming pared 1 base from V and 6 bases from J, leaving 8 bases between. CDR1 and CDR2 (germline): SGHNT, YYREEE (reference sequence). The CDR3 DNA sequence: TGTGCCAGCAGCTTGCGATGGGGCAATGAGCAGTTCTTC. This gives the protein CASSLRWGNEQFF.

This chain's CDR3 is CASSLVQALAEEQYF. In nucleotides, the CDR3 is TGCGCCAGCAGCTTGGTACAGGCCCTCGCAGAAGAGCAGTACTTC. The chain combines TRBV5-1 with TRBJ2-7, with a possible D match to TRBD1 (5 bases). V gave up 0 bases and J gave up 7 bases, with 17 bases separating them. The CDR3 has 15 residues. Looked up from germline, CDR1 is SGHRS and CDR2 is YFSETQ. Looking up the rest from reference TRBV5-1 and TRBJ2-7 gives the full variable domain: KAGVTQTPRYLIKTRGQQVTLSCSPISGHRSVSWYQQTPGQGLQFLFEYFSETQRNKGNFPGRFSGRQFSNSRSEMNVSTLELGDSALYLCASSLVQALAEEQYFGPGTRLTVT.

The chain is built from TRBV5-1 and TRBJ1-1; 7 positions agree with TRBD1. The junction had 13 bases not matched to a gene; V was cut back by 2 bases and J by 9 bases. The germline V gene encodes CDR1 SGHRS and CDR2 YFSETQ. The CDR3 length is 15 residues. CDR3 bases: TGCGCCAGCAGCTTCGACAGGGACCGGATGTCGCAAGCTTTCTTT. Protein product: CASSFDRDRMSQAFF.

This clone was seen just once. The chain combines TRBV6-6 with TRBJ1-1, with D tentatively TRBD1 (5 bases). Trimming cost V 2 bases and J 4 bases, with 11 bases left between them. The CDR3 extends over 14 amino acids. Germline CDR1 reads MNHNY; CDR2 reads SVGAGI (reference sequence). In nucleotides, the CDR3 is TGTGCCAGCAGTTACCCGCCCGGGACCACTGAAGCTTTCTTT. It yields the protein CASSYPPGTTEAFF.